The 31 T cell receptor beta chains below come from one sample, sequenced in a study of CD8+ T cells in alopecia areata (dated by TCRdb to the late 2010s). The meaning of the sample's treatment or condition label: oral pan-JAK inhibitor, 5-10 mg twice daily. Libraries were built with the immunoSEQ multiplex PCR assay. RNA was extracted from all samples and reverse transcribed into cDNA as template for TCR sequencing. This is the immuneACCESS table as TCRdb keeps it, with only in-frame sequences that have V and J called. A part of the clones is gone; compared with another copy, unresolved V genes explain less than half, and the rest is unexplained. For this sample there are around 97,000 clones; under 90% appear just once. Jointly, the top ten make up over 8.5% of the sample. Sequencing was performed on CD8+ T cells sorted from blood, taken at approximately week 31, from a patient treated with tofacitinib. The receptors stem from a human donor with alopecia areata.

V is TRBV5-6 and J is TRBJ1-5, with 7 bases fitting TRBD1. The CDR3 sequence is 14 residues long. Germline V gene data show CDR1 as SGHDT and CDR2 as YYEEEE. V shed 1 base and J 7 bases; nucleotides not matched to a gene: 5. The CDR3 sequence: CASSLTTGEQPQHF. In nucleotides, the CDR3 is TGTGCCAGCAGCTTGACCACAGGGGAGCAGCCCCAGCATTTT.

In DNA, the CDR3 is TGTGCCAGCAGCTCCTCTGGGGGGCTTACTGAAGCTTTCTTT. It codes for CASSSSGGLTEAFF. V and J are TRBV7-6 and TRBJ1-1, with D possibly being TRBD1 (6 bases). The CDR3 totals 14 residues. V was trimmed by 4 bases and J by 5 bases, leaving 14 bases between them. Per germline, CDR1 SGHVS and CDR2 FNYEAQ.

V usage is TRBV19 and J usage is TRBJ2-2; TRBD1 is a possible D gene (6 bases). Germline V gene sequence: CDR1 LNHDA, CDR2 SQIVND (reference sequence). This CDR3 is built from 12 residues. V was trimmed by 5 bases and J by 7 bases, leaving 8 bases between them. The CDR3 sequence is CASSSGDGELFF. As DNA, the CDR3 is TGTGCCAGTAGTTCAGGGGACGGGGAGCTGTTTTTT.

The chain joins TRBV9 to TRBJ2-2, with D perhaps given as TRBD1 or TRBD2 (6 bases each). Trimming took 4 bases from V and 4 from J, leaving 11 bases between them. This CDR3 is built from 14 residues. Germline values: CDR1 SGDLS, CDR2 YYNGEE. CDR3 sequence reads: CASSPGGGTGELFF. CDR3 sequence (DNA): TGTGCCAGCAGCCCCGGAGGGGGCACCGGGGAGCTGTTTTTT. The full variable domain, with the rest looked up from reference TRBV9 and TRBJ2-2, is DSGVTQTPKHLITATGQRVTLRCSPRSGDLSVYWYQQSLDQGLQFLIQYYNGEERAKGNILERFSAQQFPDLHSELNLSSLELGDSALYFCASSPGGGTGELFFGEGSRLTVL.

This chain uses TRBV9 with TRBJ1-2; no clear D. The CDR3 runs to 14 residues. Trimming pared 0 bases from V and 7 bases from J, leaving 13 bases between. The germline V gene has CDR1 SGDLS and CDR2 YYNGEE. CDR3 DNA: TGTGCCAGCAGCGTAGACGGACCTCTTGGTGGCTACACCTTC. As protein: CASSVDGPLGGYTF.

The rearrangement joins TRBV7-6 to TRBJ2-2; TRBD2 aligns across 8 bases. The CDR3 runs to 16 residues. Germline V gene sequence: CDR1 SGHVS, CDR2 FNYEAQ. V lost 1 base, J lost 1 base, and 2 bases stayed unmatched. The CDR3 coding sequence is TGTGCCAGCAGCTTAGGCCTAGCGGGGAACACCGGGGAGCTGTTTTTT. Its protein is CASSLGLAGNTGELFF.

The chain links TRBV4-1 to TRBJ2-7; 11 bases fit TRBD2. Trimming at V came to 3 bases and at J to 3 bases, leaving 4 bases not matched to a gene. CDR1 is MGHRA, CDR2 YSYEKL, per germline. The CDR3 spans 15 residues. The CDR3 region is CASSQTSGIRYEQYF. Written as DNA, the CDR3 is TGCGCCAGCAGCCAGACTAGCGGGATCCGCTACGAGCAGTACTTC.

The rearrangement joins TRBV9 to TRBJ2-7; maybe TRBD1 (6 bases). This CDR3 has 15 residues. Germline V gene lookup returns CDR1 SGDLS and CDR2 YYNGEE. The V end was cut by 0 bases, the J end by 2 bases, with 12 bases between. CDR3 nucleotides: TGTGCCAGCAGCGTAGGGTTCCAGGGGACCTACGAGCAGTACTTC. It specifies CASSVGFQGTYEQYF.

J is TRBJ2-5 and V is TRBV5-6, with D maybe TRBD2 (7 bases). The CDR3 covers 17 residues. Germline CDR1 is SGHDT and CDR2 is YYEEEE. Trimming removed 1 base at V and 1 base at J, with 17 bases between. CDR3 coding DNA: TGTGCCAGCAGCTTGCGGGGGGCCGGTGCGGTCCAAGAGACCCAGTACTTC. Its translation is CASSLRGAGAVQETQYF.

This clone was observed a handful of times. V is TRBV29-1 and J is TRBJ2-1, with a tentative D call TRBD2 (5 bases). Trimming shortened V by 7 bases and J by 0 bases, and 7 bases separated the two germline ends. Germline V gene data show CDR1 as SQVTM and CDR2 as ANQGSEA. The CDR3 is 12 amino acids. The CDR3 reads CSDRDSYNEQFF. The CDR3 nucleotides are TGCAGCGACCGGGACTCCTACAATGAGCAGTTCTTC.

This sequence joins TRBV4-2 and TRBJ2-1; TRBD2 matches at 9 bases. V shed 4 bases and J 5 bases; nucleotides not matched to a gene: 9. This CDR3 has 16 residues. Per the germline V gene, CDR1 is LGHNA and CDR2 is YNFKEQ. The CDR3 spells CASSPYMIAGDNEQFF. The DNA of the CDR3 is TGTGCCAGCAGCCCCTATATGATAGCGGGAGACAATGAGCAGTTCTTC.

The chain has TRBV5-6 and TRBJ2-7; 10 bases agree with TRBD1. This CDR3 is built from 15 residues. V dropped 6 bases and J dropped 5; count of bases not matched to a gene: 11. Per the germline V gene, CDR1 is SGHDT and CDR2 is YYEEEE. CDR3 in amino acids: CASNHPGTGVNEQYF. The CDR3 region has the DNA TGTGCCAGCAACCATCCCGGGACAGGGGTCAACGAGCAGTACTTC.

The chain recombines TRBV27 with TRBJ1-1; D unclear. Trimming stripped 7 bases from V and 0 bases from J, with 12 bases between. This CDR3 has 14 amino acids. Germline V gene data show CDR1 as MNHEY and CDR2 as SMNVEV (reference sequence). Here the CDR3 reads CASMSHGVNTEAFF. The CDR3 region has the DNA TGTGCCAGCATGTCCCACGGCGTGAACACTGAAGCTTTCTTT.

The chain uses TRBV5-1 and TRBJ2-3; 9 bases are a match to TRBD2. From germline, CDR1 is SGHRS and CDR2 YFSETQ. J was trimmed by 3 bases and V by 4 bases; bases with no gene match: 6. The CDR3 totals 15 residues. CDR3 coding DNA: TGCGCCAGCAGCCGTCGGCGGGAGGGAACAGATACGCAGTATTTT. Its protein product is CASSRRREGTDTQYF. The variable domain in full, completed from reference TRBV5-1 and TRBJ2-3, reads KAGVTQTPRYLIKTRGQQVTLSCSPISGHRSVSWYQQTPGQGLQFLFEYFSETQRNKGNFPGRFSGRQFSNSRSEMNVSTLELGDSALYLCASSRRREGTDTQYFGPGTRLTVL.

The chain links TRBV19 to TRBJ1-4, with 7 nucleotides matching TRBD1. V lost 5 bases, J lost 7 bases, and 13 bases stayed unmatched. Germline V lookup: CDR1 LNHDA, CDR2 SQIVND (reference sequence). The CDR3 runs to 16 residues. This CDR3 is CASSPDGTVRAEKLFF. The CDR3 bases are TGTGCCAGTAGTCCCGACGGGACAGTGAGGGCTGAAAAACTGTTTTTT.

This chain links TRBV29-1 with TRBJ2-7; no clear D. This CDR3 has 13 amino acids. Trimming took 0 bases from V and 3 from J, leaving 9 bases between them. Germline lookup yields CDR1 SQVTM and CDR2 ANQGSEA. CDR3 DNA sequence: TGCAGCGTTGAAGATCGCGGTTACTACGAGCAGTACTTC. Protein: CSVEDRGYYEQYF.

This chain connects TRBV6-4 to TRBJ2-2, with no clear D. Trimming removed 2 bases from V and 0 bases from J, with 10 bases in between. Germline loops: CDR1 MRHNA, CDR2 SNTAGT. This CDR3 has 16 residues. The CDR3 protein is CASSDRVQPNTGELFF. CDR3 DNA sequence: TGTGCCAGCAGTGACCGCGTACAGCCGAACACCGGGGAGCTGTTTTTT.

This clone was seen a single time. This chain joins TRBV19 and TRBJ1-5; D unclear. Trimming took off 3 bases at V and 4 bases at J, with 10 bases between the two ends. The CDR3 totals 14 residues. Looked up from germline, CDR1 is LNHDA and CDR2 is SQIVND (reference sequence). Here the CDR3 reads CASSIPGLNQPQHF. CDR3 nucleotide sequence: TGTGCCAGTAGTATTCCGGGGTTAAATCAGCCCCAGCATTTT.

CDR3 sequence reads: CSVERAEYNEQFF. CDR3 nucleotide sequence: TGCAGCGTTGAAAGGGCCGAATACAATGAGCAGTTCTTC. The chain carries TRBV29-1 and TRBJ2-1; D is unclear. Trimming shortened V by 2 bases and J by 4 bases, and 9 bases separated the two germline ends. Germline V lookup: CDR1 SQVTM, CDR2 ANQGSEA. This CDR3 is built from 13 residues.

The chain recombines TRBV9 with TRBJ2-3; D tentatively fits TRBD1 or TRBD2 (6 bases each). CDR1 SGDLS and CDR2 YYNGEE come from the germline V gene. V lost 2 bases and J 0 bases, leaving 13 bases between the germline ends. The CDR3 is made up of 16 amino acids. CDR3 loop: CASSVDRGASTDTQYF. DNA for the CDR3: TGTGCCAGCAGCGTGGATAGGGGGGCTAGCACAGATACGCAGTATTTT.

The chain recombines TRBV28 with TRBJ2-5; D possibly corresponds to TRBD2 (5 bases). Germline V gene lookup returns CDR1 MDHEN and CDR2 SYDVKM. This CDR3 comprises 13 residues. V shed 8 bases and J shed 2 bases, with 12 bases lying between them. In DNA form, the CDR3 reads TGTGCCAGCGAGGGCCTATCTCAAGAGACCCAGTACTTC. It specifies CASEGLSQETQYF.

This clone occurred a few times. The chain links TRBV4-1 to TRBJ2-3, with TRBD2 identical over 8 bases. CDR3 length: 15 residues. Germline CDR1 reads MGHRA; CDR2 reads YSYEKL. Germline trimming cut 1 base from V and 2 bases from J; bases unmatched to any gene: 2. The CDR3 region is CASSQVLAVTDTQYF. CDR3 DNA sequence: TGCGCCAGCAGCCAAGTACTAGCGGTCACAGATACGCAGTATTTT.

The CDR3 region is CSVEGGDMNTEAFF. The DNA for the CDR3 is TGCAGCGTTGAGGGGGGTGACATGAACACTGAAGCTTTCTTT. The rearrangement links TRBV29-1 to TRBJ1-1, with D possibly being TRBD1 (5 bases). Trimming cost V 3 bases and J 0 bases, with 11 bases left between them. The germline V gene has CDR1 SQVTM and CDR2 ANQGSEA. This CDR3 contains 14 residues.

The J gene is TRBJ1-1, the V gene TRBV19, with D unresolved. The CDR3 is made up of 13 amino acids. V was clipped by 10 bases and J by 1 base, with 13 bases between them. CDR1 and CDR2 (germline): LNHDA, SQIVND (reference sequence). The CDR3 spells CATTQFSNTEAFF. The CDR3 DNA sequence: TGTGCCACCACCCAGTTCTCGAACACTGAAGCTTTCTTT. Based on the CDR3 plus reference TRBV19 and TRBJ1-1, the full variable domain is DGGITQSPKYLFRKEGQNVTLSCEQNLNHDAMYWYRQDPGQGLRLIYYSQIVNDFQKGDIAEGYSVSREKKESFPLTVTSAQKNPTAFYLCATTQFSNTEAFFGQGTRLTVV.

This sequence joins TRBV4-1 and TRBJ2-7; D call uncertain. Germline V gene sequence: CDR1 MGHRA, CDR2 YSYEKL. The CDR3 covers 13 residues. Trimming shortened V by 0 bases and J by 7 bases, and 10 bases separated the two germline ends. This CDR3 reads CASSQDVSWEQYF. The CDR3 DNA follows: TGCGCCAGCAGCCAAGATGTTTCTTGGGAGCAGTACTTC.

In regard to this clone: Other DNA variants within this sample encode the same CDR3. The chain uses TRBV4-1 and TRBJ2-7; tentative D call: TRBD2 (6 bases). Germline lookup yields CDR1 MGHRA and CDR2 YSYEKL. This CDR3 spans 12 amino acids. Trimming cost V 0 bases and J 7 bases, with 7 bases left between them. The CDR3 DNA sequence: TGCGCCAGCAGCCAAGATGGGACTGAGCAGTACTTC. Translating gives CASSQDGTEQYF.

The rearrangement joins TRBV27 to TRBJ2-2; 9 bases fit TRBD1. With V trimmed by 8 bases and J by 4 bases, 8 bases remained unmatched. In germline, CDR1 is MNHEY, CDR2 SMNVEV (reference sequence). This CDR3 contains 15 residues. The CDR3 DNA sequence: TGTGCCAGCTCATCCGGGACAGGGTTCACCGGGGAGCTGTTTTTT. This encodes CASSSGTGFTGELFF.

The chain joins TRBV11-2 to TRBJ2-3; D unresolved. CDR1 is SGHAT, CDR2 FQNNGV, per germline. This CDR3 region has 11 residues. The V end was cut by 2 bases, the J end by 5 bases, with 2 bases between. The CDR3 coding sequence is TGTGCCAGCAGCTTAATAGATACGCAGTATTTT. Protein product: CASSLIDTQYF.

The chain carries TRBV7-9 and TRBJ1-1; tentatively, D is TRBD1 (6 bases). V lost 6 bases, J lost 0 bases, and 20 bases lay in between. CDR1 and CDR2 from the germline V gene are SEHNR and FQNEAQ (reference sequence). The CDR3 is 17 amino acids. The CDR3 spells CASSTDSLTTVNTEAFF. The DNA of the CDR3 is TGTGCCAGCAGTACGGACAGTTTGACGACGGTGAACACTGAAGCTTTCTTT.

The chain joins TRBV7-9 to TRBJ2-1, with D possibly TRBD2 on 5 matching bases. The CDR3 consists of 13 residues. The ends were cut back, 6 bases at V and 7 bases at J, with 13 bases in the middle. CDR1 is SEHNR and CDR2 is FQNEAQ in the germline V gene (reference sequence). This chain's CDR3 is CASSPGGANEQFF. CDR3 DNA sequence: TGTGCCAGCAGTCCCGGAGGTGCAAATGAGCAGTTCTTC.

V is TRBV27 and J is TRBJ2-5; 10 bases line up with TRBD2. The CDR3 runs 17 residues. The junction had 11 bases not matched to a gene; V was cut back by 6 bases and J by 1 base. Germline loops: CDR1 MNHEY, CDR2 SMNVEV (reference sequence). CDR3: CASSSFLAGDPQETQYF. The CDR3 DNA sequence: TGTGCCAGCAGCTCATTTCTAGCGGGAGATCCCCAAGAGACCCAGTACTTC.